This T cell receptor beta chain is drawn from a study of cytomegalovirus exposure and HLA in healthy donors. Points from the study as a whole: On later analysis, the bulk of CMV-associated TCR beta chains appeared to be HLA-restricted.

Vbeta (60) and Jbeta (13) primers were used in the PCR. Produced via immunoSEQ multiplex PCR; TCRdb's table is partial and in-frame only. The sample includes 100,000 to 150,000 clones, roughly 80% of them seen just once. V lost 4 bases and J 0 bases, leaving 15 bases between the germline ends. CDR3 length equals 16 residues. Germline V gene data show CDR1 as ENHRY and CDR2 as SYGVKD. In regard to this clone: Its antigen is unidentified.

The specimen sequenced was PBMCs. This TCR was sampled from a woman aged 45-65 years in good health and CMV-seronegative. The chain couples TRBV10-3 to TRBJ1-1; tentatively, D is TRBD1 (6 bases). The CDR3 spells CAISGTQQGVNTEAFF. The CDR3 DNA follows: TGTGCCATCAGTGGAACCCAACAGGGAGTGAACACTGAAGCTTTCTTT.